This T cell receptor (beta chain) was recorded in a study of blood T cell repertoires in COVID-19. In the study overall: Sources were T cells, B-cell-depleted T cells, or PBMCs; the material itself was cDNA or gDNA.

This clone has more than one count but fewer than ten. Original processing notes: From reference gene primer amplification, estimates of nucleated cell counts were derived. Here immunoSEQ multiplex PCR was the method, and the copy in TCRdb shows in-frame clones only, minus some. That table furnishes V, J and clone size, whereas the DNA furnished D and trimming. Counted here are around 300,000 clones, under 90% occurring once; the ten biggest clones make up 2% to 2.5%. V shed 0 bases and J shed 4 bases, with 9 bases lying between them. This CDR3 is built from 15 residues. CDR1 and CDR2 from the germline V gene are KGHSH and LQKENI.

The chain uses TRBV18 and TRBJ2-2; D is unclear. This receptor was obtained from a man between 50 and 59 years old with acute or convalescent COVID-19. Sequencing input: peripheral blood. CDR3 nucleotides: TGTGCCAGCTCACCACCTTCCAGTCTCACCGGGGAGCTGTTTTTT. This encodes CASSPPSSLTGELFF.